One and the same sample provided the 5 T cell receptor beta chains below, sequenced in a study of blood T cell repertoires in COVID-19. Data came from immunoSEQ multiplex PCR; TCRdb stores just in-frame clones and leaves some out. The sample shows 500,000 or so clones, roughly 87% of them seen only once. Sample: PBMCs or T cells enriched from blood (not recorded which). The origin of the receptors is a woman under 30 who had recovered from COVID-19.

V gene TRBV7-2 combines with J gene TRBJ1-2; D is unresolved. CDR3 length equals 14 residues. Trimming shortened V by 0 bases and J by 2 bases, and 7 bases separated the two germline ends. Looked up from germline, CDR1 is SGHTA and CDR2 is FQGNSA. CDR3: CASSLAGENYGYTF. CDR3 bases: TGTGCCAGCAGCTTAGCGGGAGAGAACTATGGCTACACCTTC.

This clone has just one count. This rearrangement joins TRBV12-5 to TRBJ2-7, with 9 bases that match TRBD2. Germline CDR1 LGHNT, CDR2 FRNRAP. With V trimmed by 2 bases and J by 5 bases, 7 bases remained unmatched. The CDR3 length is 15 residues. CDR3 amino acids: CASGLFSGGSHEQYF. CDR3 sequence (DNA): TGTGCTAGTGGTTTGTTTAGCGGGGGTTCCCACGAGCAGTACTTC. The whole variable domain, remainder taken from reference TRBV12-5 and TRBJ2-7, is DARVTQTPRHKVTEMGQEVTMRCQPILGHNTVFWYRQTMMQGLELLAYFRNRAPLDDSGMPKDRFSAEMPDATLATLKIQPSEPRDSAVYFCASGLFSGGSHEQYFGPGTRLTVT.

CDR3: CASRYRGTNEQFF. The CDR3, as DNA: TGTGCCAGCAGGTACAGGGGGACCAATGAGCAGTTCTTC. The rearrangement links TRBV3-1 (or the pseudogene TRBV3-2) to TRBJ2-1; 8 positions match TRBD1. CDR3 size: 13 residues. The germline gives CDR1 LGHDT, CDR2 YNNKEL (reference sequence). Trimming took 6 bases from V and 6 from J; bases not matched to a gene: 4.

The V gene is TRBV2, the J gene TRBJ2-7, with 14 nucleotides matching TRBD2. The CDR3 contains 17 residues. J was trimmed by 1 base and V by 6 bases; bases with no gene match: 8. CDR1 and CDR2 (germline): SNHLY, FYNNEI. CDR3 sequence reads: CASSFGTSGGLSYEQYF. The CDR3, as DNA: TGTGCCAGCAGCTTCGGGACTAGCGGGGGCCTATCCTACGAGCAGTACTTC. Based on the CDR3 plus reference TRBV2 and TRBJ2-7, the full variable domain is EPEVTQTPSHQVTQMGQEVILRCVPISNHLYFYWYRQILGQKVEFLVSFYNNEISEKSEIFDDQFSVERPDGSNFTLKIRSTKLEDSAMYFCASSFGTSGGLSYEQYFGPGTRLTVT.

The rearrangement links TRBV5-6 to TRBJ2-4, with 15 bases lining up with TRBD2. This CDR3 has 18 amino acids. V was clipped by 3 bases and J by 7 bases; unmatched bases: 11. The V gene's germline CDR1 is SGHDT and CDR2 YYEEEE. CDR3 residues: CASSSLRTSGGAANIQYF. The CDR3 DNA is TGTGCCAGCAGCTCCTTAAGGACTAGCGGGGGGGCCGCGAACATTCAGTACTTC.